This is a list of T cell receptor beta chains from one sample in a study of T cell responses to AZD1222 COVID-19 vaccine. Data came from immunoSEQ multiplex PCR; TCRdb stores just in-frame clones and leaves some out. This table has fewer than 150,000 clones, approximately 90% appearing once. The material sequenced was peripheral blood, taken 28 days after the second AZD1222 dose. The receptor set was obtained from an adult who received the AZD1222 COVID-19 vaccine. Both conserved end residues are part of each CDR3. A D gene is named only where the DNA matches it firmly. Clone size is shown for a subset of rows, as once, few, many or a class of expanded clone.

>TRBV24-1|NA|13|NA
CATSQGGDARQYF
>TRBV7-2|once|14|NA
CASSLMRGNSPLHF
>TRBV7-9|NA|15|TRBD1
CASSLRQGAYYGYTF
>TRBV6-2/TRBV6-3|NA|13|NA
CASSSGTHYGYTF
>TRBV19|NA|16|TRBD1
CASIPPTTGANTEAFF
>TRBV4-3|NA|15|TRBD1
CASSLGDRGGNGYTF
>TRBV6-5|NA|14|TRBD1
CASSYGTGGFEAFF
>TRBV9|NA|14|NA
CASSPTGPSYEQYF
>TRBV19|NA|13|NA
CASIPGPGNTIYF
>TRBV2|NA|13|NA
CASAGQGLYGYTF
>TRBV24-1|NA|13|TRBD1
CATRDRGYNEQFF
>TRBV19|once|14|TRBD1
CASSTPGQNYGYTF
>TRBV6-5|NA|15|NA
CASSYSVGPNTEAFF
>TRBV20-1|NA|11|NA
CSARPNYGYTF
>TRBV5-4|NA|14|NA
CASSLTGRPDTQYF
>TRBV6-2/TRBV6-3|NA|14|TRBD1
CASSSPGQGTEAFF